This T cell receptor (beta chain) was captured by sequencing in a study of beta chain features in type 1 diabetes. The authors sorted CD4+ naive, central memory, regulatory and stem cell-like memory cells via CD45RO/CCR7/CD25/CD127/CD95/CD27. Populations isolated by sorting all had purity greater than 98%. This clone occurred a few times. Its cognate antigen is unknown. Points from the study as a whole: Among all four CD4+ subsets, Type 1 diabetes patients had TCRB CDR3s that were moderately but significantly shorter.

Expressed TCRB transcripts were sequenced because the entire RNA isolate underwent reverse transcription. Produced via immunoSEQ multiplex PCR; TCRdb's table is partial and in-frame only. The table records about 250,000 clones, under 13% of them present only once. Germline CDR1 MNHEY, CDR2 SVGAGI. There are 16 residues in the CDR3. Unmatched junction bases numbered 6, after V lost 0 bases and J lost 1 base. Sequences were obtained from naive CD4+ T cells from blood. The receptor was isolated from a man aged 25 to 40 with type 1 diabetes. This chain connects TRBV6-5 to TRBJ2-7, with 7 bases fitting TRBD1. Here the CDR3 DNA reads TGTGCCAGCAGTTACTCGATAACAGGGGCTTCCTACGAGCAGTACTTC. It specifies CASSYSITGASYEQYF.